The TCR beta chain described here comes from a study of post-analysis software for immune sequencing data. Study-level findings and limits: Patients used several TRBV segments, including TRBV5-6, TRBV5-1 and TRBV20-1, more often than controls.

About this clonotype: The antigen is not known.

Unique molecular identifiers were carried by the TCR beta cDNA libraries. TCRdb called the PCR reads again in MiXCR, with one record for every CDR3 protein. This sample has a few hundred thousand distinct CDR3 sequences, with 35% to 40% found just once. The CDR3 has 16 residues. Germline assignment: CDR1 MGHDK and CDR2 SYGVNS. The germline V and J ends were trimmed by 3 bases and 0 bases, with 14 bases remaining between them. J is TRBJ1-1 and V is TRBV25-1, with D maybe TRBD1 (5 bases). The TCR sequence derives from a girl aged 5-17 years with multiple sclerosis. The sequenced material came from blood. This CDR3 reads CASSEGREIMNTEAFF. CDR3 in DNA: TGTGCCAGCAGTGAGGGACGGGAGATAATGAACACTGAAGCTTTCTTT.